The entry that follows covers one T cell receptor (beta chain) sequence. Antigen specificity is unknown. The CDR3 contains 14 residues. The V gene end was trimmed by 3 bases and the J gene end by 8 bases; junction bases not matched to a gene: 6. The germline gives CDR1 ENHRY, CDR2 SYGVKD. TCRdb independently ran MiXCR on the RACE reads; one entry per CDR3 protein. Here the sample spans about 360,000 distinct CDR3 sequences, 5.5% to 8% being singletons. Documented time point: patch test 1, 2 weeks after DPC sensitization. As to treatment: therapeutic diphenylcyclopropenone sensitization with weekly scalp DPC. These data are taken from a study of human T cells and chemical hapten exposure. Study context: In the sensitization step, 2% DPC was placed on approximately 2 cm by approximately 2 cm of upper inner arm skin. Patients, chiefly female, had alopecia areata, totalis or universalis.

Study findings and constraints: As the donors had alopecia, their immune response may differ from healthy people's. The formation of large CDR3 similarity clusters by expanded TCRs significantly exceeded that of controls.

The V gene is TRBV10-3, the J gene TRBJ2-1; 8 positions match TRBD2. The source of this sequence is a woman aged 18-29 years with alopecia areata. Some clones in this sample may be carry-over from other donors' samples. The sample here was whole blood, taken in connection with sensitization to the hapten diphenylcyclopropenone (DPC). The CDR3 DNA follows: TGTGCCATCAGTGAAAGGGAGACTAGCGATGAGCAGTTCTTC. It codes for CAISERETSDEQFF.